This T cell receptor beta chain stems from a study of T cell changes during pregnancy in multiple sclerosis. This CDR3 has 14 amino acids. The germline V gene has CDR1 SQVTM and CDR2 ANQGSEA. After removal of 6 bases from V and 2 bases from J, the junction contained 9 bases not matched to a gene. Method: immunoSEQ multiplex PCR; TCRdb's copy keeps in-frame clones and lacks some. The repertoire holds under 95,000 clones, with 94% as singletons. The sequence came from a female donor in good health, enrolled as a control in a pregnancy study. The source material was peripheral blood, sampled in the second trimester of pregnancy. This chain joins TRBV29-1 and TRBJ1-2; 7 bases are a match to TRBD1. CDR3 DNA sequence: TGCAGCGTGCTGGGGGCCAGGGGGAACTATGGCTACACCTTC. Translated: CSVLGARGNYGYTF.